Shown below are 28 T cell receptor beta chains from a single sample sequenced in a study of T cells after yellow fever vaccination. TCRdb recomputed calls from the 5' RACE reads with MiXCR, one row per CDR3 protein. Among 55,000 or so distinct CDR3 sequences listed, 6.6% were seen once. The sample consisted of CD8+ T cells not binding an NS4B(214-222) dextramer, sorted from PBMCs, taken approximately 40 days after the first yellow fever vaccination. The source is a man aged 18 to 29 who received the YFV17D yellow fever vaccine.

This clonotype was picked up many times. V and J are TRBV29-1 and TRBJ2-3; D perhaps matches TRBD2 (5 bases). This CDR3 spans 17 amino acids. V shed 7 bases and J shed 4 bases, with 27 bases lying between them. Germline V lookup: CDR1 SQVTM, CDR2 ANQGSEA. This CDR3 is CSATRVRTDERADTQYF. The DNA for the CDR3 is TGCAGCGCAACTAGGGTCAGAACGGACGAGAGGGCAGATACGCAGTATTTT.

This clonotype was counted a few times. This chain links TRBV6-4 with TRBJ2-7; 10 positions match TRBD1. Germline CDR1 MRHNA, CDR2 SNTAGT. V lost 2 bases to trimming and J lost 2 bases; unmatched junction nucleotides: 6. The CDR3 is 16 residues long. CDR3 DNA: TGTGCCAGCAGTGACGGTAGAGGACAGGGGGCCTACGAGCAGTACGTC. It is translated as CASSDGRGQGAYEQYV.

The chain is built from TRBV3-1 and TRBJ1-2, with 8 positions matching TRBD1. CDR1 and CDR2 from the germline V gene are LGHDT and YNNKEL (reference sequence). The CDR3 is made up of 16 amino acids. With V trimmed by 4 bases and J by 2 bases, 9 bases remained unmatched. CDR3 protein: CASSPLAGGENYGYTF. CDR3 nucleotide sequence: TGTGCCAGCAGCCCGCTAGCAGGGGGCGAAAACTATGGCTACACCTTC. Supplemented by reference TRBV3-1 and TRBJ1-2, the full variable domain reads DTAVSQTPKYLVTQMGNDKSIKCEQNLGHDTMYWYKQDSKKFLKIMFSYNNKELIINETVPNRFSPKSPDKAHLNLHINSLELGDSAVYFCASSPLAGGENYGYTFGSGTRLTVV.

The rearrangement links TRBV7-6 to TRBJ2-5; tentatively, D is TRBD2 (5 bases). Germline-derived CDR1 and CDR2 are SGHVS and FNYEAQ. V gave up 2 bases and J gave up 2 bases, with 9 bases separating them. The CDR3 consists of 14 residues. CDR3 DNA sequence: TGTGCCAGCAGCTTACGAGCGGTTCAAGAGACCCAGTACTTC. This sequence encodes CASSLRAVQETQYF.

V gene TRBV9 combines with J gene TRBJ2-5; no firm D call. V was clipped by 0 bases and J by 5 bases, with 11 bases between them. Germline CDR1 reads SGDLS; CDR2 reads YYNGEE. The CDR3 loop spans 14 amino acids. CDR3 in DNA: TGTGCCAGCAGCGTAGCTAATAGTCACGAGACCCAGTACTTC. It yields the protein CASSVANSHETQYF.

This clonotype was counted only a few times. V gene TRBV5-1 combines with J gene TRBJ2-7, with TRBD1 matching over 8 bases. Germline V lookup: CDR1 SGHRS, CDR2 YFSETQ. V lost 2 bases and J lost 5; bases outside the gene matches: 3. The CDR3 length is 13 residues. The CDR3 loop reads CASSLDRGDEQYF. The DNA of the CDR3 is TGCGCCAGCAGCTTAGACAGGGGCGACGAGCAGTACTTC.

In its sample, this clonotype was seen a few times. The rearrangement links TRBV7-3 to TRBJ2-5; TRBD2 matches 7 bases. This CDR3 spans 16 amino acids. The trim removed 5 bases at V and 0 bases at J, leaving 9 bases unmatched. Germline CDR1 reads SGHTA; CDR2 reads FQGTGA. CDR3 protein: CASSRGTTPYQETQYF. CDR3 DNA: TGTGCCAGCAGCCGCGGGACTACCCCGTACCAAGAGACCCAGTACTTC.

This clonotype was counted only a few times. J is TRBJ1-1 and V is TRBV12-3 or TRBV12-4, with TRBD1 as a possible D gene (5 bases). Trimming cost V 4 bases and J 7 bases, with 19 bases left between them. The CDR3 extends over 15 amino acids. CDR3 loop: CASSYGTPGMNEAFF. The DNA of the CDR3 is TGTGCCAGCAGTTATGGGACCCCTGGAATGAATGAAGCTTTCTTT.

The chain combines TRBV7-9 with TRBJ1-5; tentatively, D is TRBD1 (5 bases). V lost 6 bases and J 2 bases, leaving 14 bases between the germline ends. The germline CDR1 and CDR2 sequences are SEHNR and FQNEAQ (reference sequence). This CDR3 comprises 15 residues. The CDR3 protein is CASSPGGVGNQPQHF. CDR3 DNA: TGTGCCAGCAGTCCGGGGGGGGTTGGCAATCAGCCCCAGCATTTT.

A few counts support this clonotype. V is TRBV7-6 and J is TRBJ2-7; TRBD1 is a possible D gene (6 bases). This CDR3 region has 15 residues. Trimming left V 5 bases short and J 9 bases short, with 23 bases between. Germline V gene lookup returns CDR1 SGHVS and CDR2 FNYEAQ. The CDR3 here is CASSPNPSGVSGQYF. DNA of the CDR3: TGTGCCAGCAGCCCCAACCCCTCAGGGGTTAGTGGGCAGTACTTC.

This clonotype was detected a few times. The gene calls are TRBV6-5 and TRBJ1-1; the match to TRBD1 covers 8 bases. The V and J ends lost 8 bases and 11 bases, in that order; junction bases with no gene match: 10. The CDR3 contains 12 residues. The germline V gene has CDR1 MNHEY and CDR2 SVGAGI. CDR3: CASAEQGVKAFF. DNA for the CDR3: TGTGCCAGCGCCGAACAGGGGGTTAAGGCTTTCTTT.

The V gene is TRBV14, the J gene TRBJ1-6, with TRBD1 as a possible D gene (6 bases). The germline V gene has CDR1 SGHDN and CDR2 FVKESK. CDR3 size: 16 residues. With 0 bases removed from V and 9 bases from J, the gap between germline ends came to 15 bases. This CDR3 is CASSQDNYREGSPLHF. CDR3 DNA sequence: TGTGCCAGCAGCCAAGACAACTACAGGGAAGGTTCACCCCTCCACTTT.

The CDR3 loop is CASSPEGRDTQYF. The CDR3 DNA is TGTGCCAGCAGCCCAGAAGGTCGGGATACGCAGTATTTT. This rearrangement joins TRBV7-8 to TRBJ2-3; no clear D gene. CDR1 and CDR2 (germline): SGHVS, FQNEAQ. This CDR3 has 13 residues. V lost 5 bases, J lost 6 bases, and 12 bases lay in between.

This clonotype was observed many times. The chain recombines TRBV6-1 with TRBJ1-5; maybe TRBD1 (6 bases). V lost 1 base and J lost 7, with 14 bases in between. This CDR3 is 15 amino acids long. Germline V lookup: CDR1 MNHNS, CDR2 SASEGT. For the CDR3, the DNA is TGTGCCAGCAGTGAAGGAGTCAGGGGAAGGCAGCCCCAGCATTTT. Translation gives CASSEGVRGRQPQHF.

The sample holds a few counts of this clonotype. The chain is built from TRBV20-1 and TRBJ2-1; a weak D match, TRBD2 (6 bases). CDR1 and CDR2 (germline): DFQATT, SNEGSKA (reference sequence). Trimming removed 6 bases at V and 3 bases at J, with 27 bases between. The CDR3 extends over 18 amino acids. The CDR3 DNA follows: TGCAGTGCCCACTATGTGCCCCGCCGGGACTGGGGCTACAATGAGCAGTTCTTC. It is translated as CSAHYVPRRDWGYNEQFF.

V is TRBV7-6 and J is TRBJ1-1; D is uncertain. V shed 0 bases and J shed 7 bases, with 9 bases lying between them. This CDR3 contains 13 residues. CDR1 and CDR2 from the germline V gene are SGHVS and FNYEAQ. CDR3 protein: CASSLAFGLEAFF. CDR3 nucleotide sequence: TGTGCCAGCAGCTTAGCGTTTGGACTTGAAGCTTTCTTT.

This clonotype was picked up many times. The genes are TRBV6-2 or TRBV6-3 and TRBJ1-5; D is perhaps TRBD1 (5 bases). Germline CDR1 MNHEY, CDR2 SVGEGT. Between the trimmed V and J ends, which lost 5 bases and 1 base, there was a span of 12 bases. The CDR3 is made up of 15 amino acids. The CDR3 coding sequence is TGTGCCAGCAGTCCCTGGCGGGGGAGCAATCAGCCCCAGCATTTT. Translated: CASSPWRGSNQPQHF.

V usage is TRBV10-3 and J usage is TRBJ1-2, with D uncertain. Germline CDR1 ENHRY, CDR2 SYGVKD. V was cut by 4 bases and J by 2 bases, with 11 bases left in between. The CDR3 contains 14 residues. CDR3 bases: TGTGCCATCAGTGTCGAGGTCCTCAACTATGGCTACACCTTC. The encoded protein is CAISVEVLNYGYTF.

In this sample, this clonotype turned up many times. The CDR3 DNA is TGTGCCAGCAGCTCCCCCGTGACAGCCCAAGAGACCCAGTACTTC. It encodes CASSSPVTAQETQYF. This chain uses TRBV11-2 with TRBJ2-5; a weak D match, TRBD1 (5 bases). Trimming took 4 bases from V and 1 from J, leaving 13 bases between them. This CDR3 has 15 amino acids. Germline V gene sequence: CDR1 SGHAT, CDR2 FQNNGV.

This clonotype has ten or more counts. The CDR3: CSVEGGLNTGELFF. CDR3 nucleotides: TGCAGCGTTGAAGGGGGTTTGAACACCGGGGAGCTGTTTTTT. This chain uses TRBV29-1 with TRBJ2-2; D unresolved. Trimming removed 1 base at V and 1 base at J, with 7 bases between. In germline, CDR1 is SQVTM, CDR2 ANQGSEA. CDR3 length: 14 amino acids.

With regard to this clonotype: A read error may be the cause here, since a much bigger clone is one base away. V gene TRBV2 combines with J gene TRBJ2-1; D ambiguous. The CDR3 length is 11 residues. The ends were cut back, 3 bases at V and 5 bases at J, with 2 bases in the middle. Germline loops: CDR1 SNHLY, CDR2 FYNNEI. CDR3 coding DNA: TGTGCCAGCAGTGATCACAATGAGCAGTTCTTC. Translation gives CASSDHNEQFF.

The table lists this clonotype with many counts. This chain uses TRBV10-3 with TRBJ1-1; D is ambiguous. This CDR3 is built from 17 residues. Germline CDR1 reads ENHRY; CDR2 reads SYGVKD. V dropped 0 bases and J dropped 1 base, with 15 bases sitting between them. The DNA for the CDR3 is TGTGCCATCAGTGAGTCGTTTGGGGAAAGACCGAACACTGAAGCTTTCTTT. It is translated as CAISESFGERPNTEAFF.

The CDR3 DNA sequence: TGCGCCAGCAGCTGGACGGGGGGGGTACTTAGCTCCTACAATGAGCAGTTCTTC. This codes for CASSWTGGVLSSYNEQFF. The chain has TRBV5-1 and TRBJ2-1; TRBD2 matches 8 bases. Germline CDR1 reads SGHRS; CDR2 reads YFSETQ. The CDR3 covers 18 residues. The ends lost 3 bases at V and 0 bases at J; junction bases unmatched: 11.

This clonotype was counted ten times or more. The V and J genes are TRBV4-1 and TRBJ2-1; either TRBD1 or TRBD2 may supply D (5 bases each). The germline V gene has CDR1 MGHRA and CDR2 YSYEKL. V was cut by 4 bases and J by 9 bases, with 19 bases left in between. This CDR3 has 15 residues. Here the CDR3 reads CASSPEPGRIGEQFF. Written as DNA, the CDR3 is TGCGCCAGCAGCCCAGAGCCGGGACGGATCGGTGAGCAGTTCTTC.

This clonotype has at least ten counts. The CDR3 DNA sequence: TGCGCCAGCAATCGGGTGGGCTACGAGCAGTACTTC. Translated, it gives CASNRVGYEQYF. The rearrangement joins TRBV10-2 to TRBJ2-7; D uncertain. The V gene's germline CDR1 is WSHSY and CDR2 SAAADI. V was clipped by 7 bases and J by 3 bases, with 10 bases between them. The CDR3 has 12 amino acids.

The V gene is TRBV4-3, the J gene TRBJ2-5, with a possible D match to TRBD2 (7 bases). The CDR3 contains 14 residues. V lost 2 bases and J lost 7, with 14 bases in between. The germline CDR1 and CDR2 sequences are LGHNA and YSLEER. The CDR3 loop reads CASSQREGGGTQYF. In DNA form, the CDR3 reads TGCGCCAGCAGCCAACGGGAAGGGGGGGGGACCCAGTACTTC.

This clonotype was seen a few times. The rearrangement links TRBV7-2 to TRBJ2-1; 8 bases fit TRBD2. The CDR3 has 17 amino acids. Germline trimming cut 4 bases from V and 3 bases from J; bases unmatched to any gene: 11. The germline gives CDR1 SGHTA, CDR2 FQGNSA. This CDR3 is CASSSLGGGKDYNEQFF. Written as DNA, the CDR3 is TGTGCCAGCAGCTCTCTCGGCGGGGGGAAGGACTACAATGAGCAGTTCTTC. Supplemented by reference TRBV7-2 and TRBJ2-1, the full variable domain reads GAGVSQSPSNKVTEKGKDVELRCDPISGHTALYWYRQSLGQGLEFLIYFQGNSAPDKSGLPSDRFSAERTGGSVSTLTIQRTQQEDSAVYLCASSSLGGGKDYNEQFFGPGTRLTVL.

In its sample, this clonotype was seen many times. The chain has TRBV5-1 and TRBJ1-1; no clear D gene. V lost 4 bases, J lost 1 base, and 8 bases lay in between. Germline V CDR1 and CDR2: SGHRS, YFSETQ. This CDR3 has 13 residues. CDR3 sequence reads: CASSSKENTEAFF. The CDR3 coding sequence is TGCGCCAGCAGCAGCAAGGAGAACACTGAAGCTTTCTTT.